Ten or more counts support the clone carrying this T cell receptor beta chain. What it binds is unknown. The V end lost 10 bases, the J end lost 0 bases, and 13 bases lay between the germline ends. CDR3 length equals 14 residues. Absence of ophthalmopathy progression within 18 months defined stable Graves' hyperthyroidism. This sample is part of a study of T cells in Graves' hyperthyroidism and ophthalmopathy. The study, taken as a whole, reports: A 13 V-J signature model discriminated ophthalmopathy versus stable hyperthyroidism.

TCR beta CDR3 sequences were amplified from RNA transcripts. An initial round of RT-PCR targeting the TCR CDR3 relied on the HTBI primer set. TCRdb analysed the multiplex PCR reads with MiXCR anew, one entry per CDR3 protein. The table has some 720,000 distinct CDR3 sequences, about 15% seen once. The receptor comes from a man between 18 and 35 years old with Graves' hyperthyroidism. V usage is TRBV12-3 or TRBV12-4 and J usage is TRBJ1-5; tentative D call: TRBD1 (6 bases). Sequencing input: blood. The CDR3 DNA follows: TGTGCCAACCACAGGGCTTATAGCAATCAGCCCCAGCATTTT. This codes for CANHRAYSNQPQHF.